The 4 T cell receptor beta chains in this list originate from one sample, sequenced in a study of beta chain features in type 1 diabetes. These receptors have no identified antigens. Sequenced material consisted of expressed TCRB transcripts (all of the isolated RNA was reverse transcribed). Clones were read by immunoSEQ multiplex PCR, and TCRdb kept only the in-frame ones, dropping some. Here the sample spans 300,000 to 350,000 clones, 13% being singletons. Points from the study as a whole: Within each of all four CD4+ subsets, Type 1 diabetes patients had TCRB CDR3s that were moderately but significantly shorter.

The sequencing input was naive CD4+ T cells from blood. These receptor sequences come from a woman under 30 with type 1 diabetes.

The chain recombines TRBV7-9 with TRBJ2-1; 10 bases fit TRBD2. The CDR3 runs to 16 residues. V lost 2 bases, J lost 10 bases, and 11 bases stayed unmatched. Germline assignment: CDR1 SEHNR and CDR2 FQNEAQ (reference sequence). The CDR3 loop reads CASSLIRLAGVGEQFF. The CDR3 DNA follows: TGTGCCAGCAGCTTAATAAGGCTAGCGGGAGTTGGGGAGCAGTTCTTC.

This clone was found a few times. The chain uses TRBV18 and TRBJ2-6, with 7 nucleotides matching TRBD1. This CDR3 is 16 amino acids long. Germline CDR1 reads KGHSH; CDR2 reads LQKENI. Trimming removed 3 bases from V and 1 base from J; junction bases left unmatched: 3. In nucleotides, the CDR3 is TGTGCCAGCTCACCTGGACAGGCGTCTGGGGCCAACGTCCTGACTTTC. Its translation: CASSPGQASGANVLTF.

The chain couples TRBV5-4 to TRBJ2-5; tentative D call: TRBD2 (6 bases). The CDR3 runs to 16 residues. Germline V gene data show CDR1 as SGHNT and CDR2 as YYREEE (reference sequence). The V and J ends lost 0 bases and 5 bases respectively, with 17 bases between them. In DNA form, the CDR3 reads TGTGCCAGCAGCTTGGATTTAGCCCCTCGGGGGGAGACCCAGTACTTC. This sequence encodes CASSLDLAPRGETQYF.

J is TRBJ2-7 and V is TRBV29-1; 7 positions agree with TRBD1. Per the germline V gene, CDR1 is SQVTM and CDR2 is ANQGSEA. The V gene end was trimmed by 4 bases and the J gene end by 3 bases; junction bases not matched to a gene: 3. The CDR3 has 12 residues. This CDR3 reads CSVAGTDYEQYF. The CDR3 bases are TGCAGCGTTGCCGGGACAGACTACGAGCAGTACTTC.